Listed below are T cell receptor beta chains from one sample, sequenced in a study of T cell responses to AZD1222 COVID-19 vaccine. Repertoires were generated with immunoSEQ multiplex PCR, while TCRdb's copy carries only in-frame clones and drops some. The sample lists approximately 180,000 clones; 75% to 90% were seen once. Sequences were derived from peripheral blood, sampled on day 0 of AZD1222 vaccination. The receptors were gathered from an adult in good health. The CDR3 runs from the conserved cysteine through the conserved F or W. Some rows mark clone size as missing; the rest say once, few, many or name a class of expanded clone.

TRBV29-1	NA	TRBJ1-2	CSVELQLLNYGYTF
TRBV28	NA	TRBJ1-6	CASSRPGHRYNSPLHF
TRBV2	NA	TRBJ1-2	CASREQGALSYGYTF
TRBV7-7	NA	TRBJ2-2	CASSSTSTNTGELFF
TRBV2	once	TRBJ2-7	CASRLTGAISYEQYF
TRBV6-1	once	TRBJ1-5	CASSEVSPNQPQHF
TRBV27	NA	TRBJ1-5	CASSFEKNQPQHF
TRBV7-3	once	TRBJ1-1	CASSPRGLGIDGNTEAFF
TRBV7-3	NA	TRBJ1-1	CASSETGGLDTEAFF
TRBV4-1	once	TRBJ2-1	CASSQLAGTRDQNEQFF
TRBV28	NA	TRBJ2-2	CASSPRASGRRFGELFF
TRBV4-3	NA	TRBJ1-2	CASSQEPRGGANYGYTF
TRBV11-2	NA	TRBJ1-3	CASSFTEENTIYF
TRBV5-1	NA	TRBJ1-6	CASSLVGKGDSPLHF
TRBV7-9	NA	TRBJ1-1	CASSLGGTGMPHTEAFF
TRBV29-1	NA	TRBJ2-7	CSVVVTSGRVVSAYEQYF
TRBV6-2/TRBV6-3	NA	TRBJ2-3	CASSRITASDTDTQYF
TRBV12-3/TRBV12-4	once	TRBJ2-7	CASSQFGGEQYF